Presented here are 11 T cell receptor beta chains from one specimen sequenced in a study of early T cells in non-severe SARS-CoV-2 infection. Using its own MiXCR run on the 5' RACE reads, TCRdb lists one record per CDR3 protein. The sample has about 60,000 distinct CDR3 sequences; over 9.5% are singletons. The sample taken for sequencing was whole blood. These receptors were obtained from an adult who was a healthcare worker with PCR-confirmed SARS-CoV-2 infection or an uninfected control (not recorded which).

The rearrangement joins TRBV18 to TRBJ1-3, with D tentatively TRBD1 (6 bases). V was trimmed by 3 bases and J by 1 base, leaving 13 bases between them. Germline V gene sequence: CDR1 KGHSH, CDR2 LQKENI. The CDR3 totals 16 residues. The CDR3 sequence is CASSPQGGESGNTIYF. The CDR3 bases are TGTGCCAGCTCACCGCAAGGGGGAGAGTCTGGAAACACCATATATTTT. Complete variable domain (other parts from reference TRBV18 and TRBJ1-3): NAGVMQNPRHLVRRRGQEARLRCSPMKGHSHVYWYRQLPEEGLKFMVYLQKENIIDESGMPKERFSAEFPKEGPSILRIQQVVRGDSAAYFCASSPQGGESGNTIYFGEGSWLTVV.

This clonotype was detected ten times or more. Its ends do not fully match the called genes, so a read error is possible. V and J are TRBV14 and TRBJ1-1; weak D call: TRBD1 (6 bases). The CDR3 sequence is 14 residues long. Germline CDR1 reads SGHDN; CDR2 reads FVKESK. The CDR3: CASSPGLRDTEAFF. The CDR3 DNA sequence: TGTGCCAGCAGCCCGGGCCTCCGGGACACCGAAGCTTTCTTT.

This clonotype was observed at least ten times. The gene calls are TRBV6-1 and TRBJ1-5; 7 bases agree with TRBD1. V gave up 1 base and J gave up 7 bases; unmatched junction bases: 4. Germline assignment: CDR1 MNHNS and CDR2 SASEGT. The CDR3 extends over 14 amino acids. The DNA of the CDR3 is TGTGCCAGCAGTGAAGGTGGGACAGAACAGCCCCAGCATTTT. Its protein product is CASSEGGTEQPQHF.

This clonotype was found a few times. The rearrangement links TRBV7-2 to TRBJ2-3, with D unresolved. CDR1 and CDR2 from the germline V gene are SGHTA and FQGNSA. This CDR3 comprises 17 residues. The V gene lost 3 bases and the J gene lost 0 bases, with 16 bases spanning the gap. CDR3 bases: TGTGCCAGCAGCTTTCGTTTAGTAGTGCTTAGCACAGATACGCAGTATTTT. Translating it yields CASSFRLVVLSTDTQYF. The whole variable domain, remainder taken from reference TRBV7-2 and TRBJ2-3, is GAGVSQSPSNKVTEKGKDVELRCDPISGHTALYWYRQSLGQGLEFLIYFQGNSAPDKSGLPSDRFSAERTGGSVSTLTIQRTQQEDSAVYLCASSFRLVVLSTDTQYFGPGTRLTVL.

This clonotype was picked up a small number of times. The chain uses TRBV7-2 and TRBJ2-3, with a tentative D call TRBD1 (6 bases). V dropped 2 bases and J dropped 0 bases, with 12 bases sitting between them. The CDR3 spans 16 residues. The germline gives CDR1 SGHTA, CDR2 FQGNSA. DNA for the CDR3: TGTGCCAGCAGCTTATTAGGACAGATTAGCACAGATACGCAGTATTTT. This encodes CASSLLGQISTDTQYF.

This clonotype was detected ten times or more. This chain uses TRBV29-1 with TRBJ1-1; D not certain. The germline gives CDR1 SQVTM, CDR2 ANQGSEA. CDR3 length: 11 amino acids. V was pared by 4 bases and J by 1 base, with 4 bases between. CDR3 amino acids: CSVVTNTEAFF. The CDR3 nucleotides read TGCAGCGTTGTAACGAACACTGAAGCTTTCTTT.

The J gene is TRBJ2-4, the V gene TRBV7-2, with a weak D call TRBD1 (6 bases). Trimming stripped 5 bases from V and 7 bases from J, with 15 bases between. The CDR3 covers 14 residues. The germline V gene has CDR1 SGHTA and CDR2 FQGNSA. This CDR3 is CASSVGQIGNIQYF. The DNA for the CDR3 is TGTGCCAGCAGCGTCGGACAGATTGGGAACATTCAGTACTTC.

This clonotype has a handful of counts. The J gene is TRBJ2-7, the V gene TRBV20-1, with D possibly TRBD1 on 6 matching bases. The germline V gene has CDR1 DFQATT and CDR2 SNEGSKA (reference sequence). This CDR3 region has 15 residues. Deletions cut 3 bases from V and 3 bases from J, with 18 bases between. CDR3 in amino acids: CSASDQGSGGYEQYF. CDR3 nucleotides: TGCAGTGCTAGTGACCAGGGGTCTGGGGGCTACGAGCAGTACTTC.

The chain employs TRBV9 and TRBJ2-2; no clear D gene. CDR1 and CDR2 (germline): SGDLS, YYNGEE. The germline V and J ends were trimmed by 6 bases and 6 bases, with 12 bases remaining between them. The CDR3 covers 13 residues. The CDR3 DNA sequence: TGTGCCAGCACTCGTGCGCGATCCGGGGAGCTGTTTTTT. As protein: CASTRARSGELFF. Full variable domain (rest looked up from reference TRBV9 and TRBJ2-2): DSGVTQTPKHLITATGQRVTLRCSPRSGDLSVYWYQQSLDQGLQFLIQYYNGEERAKGNILERFSAQQFPDLHSELNLSSLELGDSALYFCASTRARSGELFFGEGSRLTVL.

The sample holds many counts of this clonotype. The chain links TRBV10-2 to TRBJ1-1; TRBD1 matches 7 bases. This CDR3 is 15 amino acids long. Germline V gene data show CDR1 as WSHSY and CDR2 as SAAADI. After removal of 3 bases from V and 2 bases from J, the junction contained 6 bases not matched to a gene. Written as DNA, the CDR3 is TGCGCCAGCAGTGACTCTAACAGGGGAAACACTGAAGCTTTCTTT. Translation gives CASSDSNRGNTEAFF.

This clonotype has more than one count but fewer than ten. The rearrangement joins TRBV20-1 to TRBJ2-5; D not certain. V was clipped by 1 base and J by 4 bases, with 13 bases between them. The length of the CDR3 is 14 residues. Germline V lookup: CDR1 DFQATT, CDR2 SNEGSKA (reference sequence). The CDR3 DNA follows: TGCAGTGCTAGAGTGGCCCAACAGCGAGAGACCCAGTACTTC. The encoded protein is CSARVAQQRETQYF.